This note documents a single TCR beta chain sequence. This specimen includes other DNA sequences encoding the same CDR3. This sample is drawn from a study of T cell changes during pregnancy in multiple sclerosis. V lost 3 bases, J lost 2 bases, and 4 bases stayed unmatched. This CDR3 region has 15 residues. Germline CDR1 LGHNA, CDR2 YSLEER. Profiled with immunoSEQ multiplex PCR; TCRdb holds only in-frame clones, not every one. The repertoire holds about 58,000 clones, about 90% seen once, with about 0.49% in the top ten. This TCR was sampled from a female donor in good health, enrolled as a control in a pregnancy study. This chain links TRBV4-3 with TRBJ1-1, with TRBD1 matching 9 bases. The source was CD4+ T cells from peripheral blood mononuclear cells, collected after pregnancy. The CDR3 sequence is CASSQLGQGNTEAFF. The CDR3 DNA follows: TGCGCCAGCAGCCAGCTGGGACAGGGTAACACTGAAGCTTTCTTT.